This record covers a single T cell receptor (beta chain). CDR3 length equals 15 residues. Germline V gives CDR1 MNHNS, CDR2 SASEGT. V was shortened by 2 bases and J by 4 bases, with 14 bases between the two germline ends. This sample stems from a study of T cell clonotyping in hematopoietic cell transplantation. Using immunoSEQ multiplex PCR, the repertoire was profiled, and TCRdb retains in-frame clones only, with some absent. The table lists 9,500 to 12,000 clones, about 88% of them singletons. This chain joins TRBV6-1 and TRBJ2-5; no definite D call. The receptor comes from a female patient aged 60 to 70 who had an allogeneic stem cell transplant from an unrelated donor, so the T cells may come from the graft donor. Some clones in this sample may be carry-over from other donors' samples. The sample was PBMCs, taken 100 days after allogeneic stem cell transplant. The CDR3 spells CASSEPWAGGETQYF. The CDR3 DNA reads TGTGCCAGCAGTGAACCTTGGGCCGGCGGAGAGACCCAGTACTTC.